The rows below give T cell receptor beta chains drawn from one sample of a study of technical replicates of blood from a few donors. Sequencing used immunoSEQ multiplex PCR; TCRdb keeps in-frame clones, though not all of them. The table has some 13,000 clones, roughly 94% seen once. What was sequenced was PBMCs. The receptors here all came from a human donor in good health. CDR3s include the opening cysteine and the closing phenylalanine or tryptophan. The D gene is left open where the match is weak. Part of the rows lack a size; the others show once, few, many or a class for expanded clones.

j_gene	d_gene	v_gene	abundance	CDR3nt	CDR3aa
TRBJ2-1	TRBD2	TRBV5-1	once	TGCGCCAGCAGCTTGAGGCCGGGAGGGCCGTACAATGAGCAGTTCTTC	CASSLRPGGPYNEQFF
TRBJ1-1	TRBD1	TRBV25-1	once	TGTGCCAGCATCCCAAGACAGGGGAAGGGAGACACTGAAGCTTTCTTT	CASIPRQGKGDTEAFF
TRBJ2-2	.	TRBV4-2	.	TGTGCCAGCAGCCAGGAAACGGGAGCGAACACCGGGGAGCTGTTTTTT	CASSQETGANTGELFF
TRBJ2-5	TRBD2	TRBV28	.	TGTGCCAGCTCACTGGGACTAGCGGGAGTGATAGAGACCCAGTACTTC	CASSLGLAGVIETQYF
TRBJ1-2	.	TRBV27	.	TGTGCCAGCAGGTCGGAATCGGGTGGCTACACCTTC	CASRSESGGYTF
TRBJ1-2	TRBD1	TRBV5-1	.	TGCGCCAGCAGCCCGGGACAGGAAAGGAGTAACTATGGCTACACCTTC	CASSPGQERSNYGYTF
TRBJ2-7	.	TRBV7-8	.	TGTGCCAGCAGCTTATTTCAGGGTAGCTCCTACGAGCAGTACTTC	CASSLFQGSSYEQYF
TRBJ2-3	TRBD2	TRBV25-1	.	TGTGCCAGCAGTGAGGGAGCTAGCGGAAGCACAGATACGCAGTATTTT	CASSEGASGSTDTQYF
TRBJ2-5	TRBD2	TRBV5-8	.	TGTGCCAGCACCGGGACTAGCCGTGAGACCCAGTACTTC	CASTGTSRETQYF
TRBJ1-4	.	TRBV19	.	TGTGCCAGTAGTATAGAAGGGAGGAGTGAAAAACTGTTTTTT	CASSIEGRSEKLFF
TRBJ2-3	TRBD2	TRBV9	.	TGTGCCAGCAGCGTAGGTAGGACTAGCGGGAACGCGAAGACAGATACGCAGTATTTT	CASSVGRTSGNAKTDTQYF
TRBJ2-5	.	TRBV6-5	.	TGTGCCAGCACCCCGACAGACCAAGAGACCCAGTACTTC	CASTPTDQETQYF
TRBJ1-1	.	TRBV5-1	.	TGCGCCAGCAGCTTGGCCTCTCAGTCGGGGATGAACACTGAAGCTTTCTTT	CASSLASQSGMNTEAFF
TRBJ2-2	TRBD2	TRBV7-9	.	TGTGCCAGCAGCTTAGAGCTGAGGCGGGAGAGGACCGGGGAGCTGTTTTTT	CASSLELRRERTGELFF
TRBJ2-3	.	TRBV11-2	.	TGTGCCAGCAGCTTAGCTTATGATACGCAGTATTTT	CASSLAYDTQYF
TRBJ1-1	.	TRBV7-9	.	TGTGCCTCAAACGAACCAGGGAACACTGAAGCTTTCTTT	CASNEPGNTEAFF
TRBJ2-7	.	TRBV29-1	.	TGCAGCGTTGAAGGGGTAGCGAAGGACGAGCAGTACTTC	CSVEGVAKDEQYF
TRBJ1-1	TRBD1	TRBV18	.	TGTGCCAGCTCACCTGACAGGGCCGGTGGCACTGAAGCTTTCTTT	CASSPDRAGGTEAFF
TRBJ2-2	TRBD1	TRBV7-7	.	TGTGCCAGCACCCCAGGGACAGGGGACACCGGGGAGCTGTTTTTT	CASTPGTGDTGELFF
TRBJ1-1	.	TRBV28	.	TGTGCCAGTAGACCCCGGACAGCCCCAAACACTGAAGCTTTCTTT	CASRPRTAPNTEAFF
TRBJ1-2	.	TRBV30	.	TGTGCCTGGAGTGACACAGGGACCTTTTATGGCTACACCTTC	CAWSDTGTFYGYTF
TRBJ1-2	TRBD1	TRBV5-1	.	TGCGCCAGCAGCTTAAGATCTACGGGACAGGGTGTCTATGGCTACACCTTC	CASSLRSTGQGVYGYTF
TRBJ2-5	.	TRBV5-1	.	TGCGCCAGCAGCTTGAGAGGGAGTGGTAGGGAGACCCAGTACTTC	CASSLRGSGRETQYF
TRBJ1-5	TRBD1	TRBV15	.	TGTGCCACCAGCATGACAGGGCCCCATCAGCCCCAGCATTTT	CATSMTGPHQPQHF
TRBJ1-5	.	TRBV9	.	TGTGCCAGCAGCTCCTCCCGAGGGGGACAGCCCCAGCATTTT	CASSSSRGGQPQHF
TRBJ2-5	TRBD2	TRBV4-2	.	TGTGCCAGCAGTCGACAGGCAGCGGGAGAGGCAGAGACCCAGTACTTC	CASSRQAAGEAETQYF
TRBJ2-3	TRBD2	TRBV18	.	TGTGCCAGCTCGGCGGGAGGTATTTCGGATACGCAGTATTTT	CASSAGGISDTQYF
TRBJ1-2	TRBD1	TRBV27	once	TGTGCCAGCAGATCTGGCGGGACAGTCTATGGCTACACCTTC	CASRSGGTVYGYTF
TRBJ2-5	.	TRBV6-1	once	TGTGCCAGCAGTGAAGAACTCATGCGGACCCAGTACTTC	CASSEELMRTQYF
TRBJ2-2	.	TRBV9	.	TGTGCCAGCAGCGTAGGGGGCGCTGGAAACACCGGGGAGCTGTTTTTT	CASSVGGAGNTGELFF
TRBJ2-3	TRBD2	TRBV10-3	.	TGTGCCATCAGTGACGGGAGCGGGAGGGCCATGAATACGCAGTATTTT	CAISDGSGRAMNTQYF
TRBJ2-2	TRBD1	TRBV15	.	TGTGCCACCAGCCTACCCGGGACAGGGTTGGCCGGGGAGCTGTTTTTT	CATSLPGTGLAGELFF
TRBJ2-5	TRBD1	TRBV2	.	TGTGCCAGCACGCCACAGGGGTCCGGGGAGACCCAGTACTTC	CASTPQGSGETQYF
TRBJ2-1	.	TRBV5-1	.	TGCGCCAGCAGCTTGGATGGACTAATCAATGAGCAGTTCTTC	CASSLDGLINEQFF
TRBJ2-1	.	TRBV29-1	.	TGCAGCGTGGGTTCAGGACATAACTACAATGAGCAGTTCTTC	CSVGSGHNYNEQFF
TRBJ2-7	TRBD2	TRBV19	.	TGTGCCAGTGGGGCTAGCGGCTACGAGCAGTACTTC	CASGASGYEQYF
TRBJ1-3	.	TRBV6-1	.	TGTGCCAGCAGTGAAGCGTTCGGGGGTTTCGGAAACACCATATATTTT	CASSEAFGGFGNTIYF
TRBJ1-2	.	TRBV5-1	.	TGCGCCAGCAGCCCTGGGGGGACGAGGCCTCATGGCTACACCTTC	CASSPGGTRPHGYTF
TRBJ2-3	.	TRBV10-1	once	TGCGCCAGCAGCCGAGGCGTTTCTAGCACAGATACGCAGTATTTT	CASSRGVSSTDTQYF
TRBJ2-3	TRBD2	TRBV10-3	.	TGTGCCATCACTGGGGGCACTAGCGGGATGGAGTTAGATACGCAGTATTTT	CAITGGTSGMELDTQYF
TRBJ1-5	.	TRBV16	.	TGTGCCAGCAGCCCCCTTAGTGATCAGCCCCAGCATTTT	CASSPLSDQPQHF
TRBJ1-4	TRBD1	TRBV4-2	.	TGTGCCAGCAGGCCCCAGGACAGGGGGGAGGGTAATGAAAAACTGTTTTTT	CASRPQDRGEGNEKLFF
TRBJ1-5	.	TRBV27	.	TGTGCCAGCAGTTTATCTAAAAATCAGCCCCAGCATTTT	CASSLSKNQPQHF
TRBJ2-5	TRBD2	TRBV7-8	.	TGTGCCAGCAGCTTAAAGGGACTAGCGGGTTGGGAGACCCAGTACTTC	CASSLKGLAGWETQYF
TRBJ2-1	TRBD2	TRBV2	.	TGTGCCAGCAGCGGGACTAGCGAGACCACCTCCTACAATGAGCAGTTCTTC	CASSGTSETTSYNEQFF
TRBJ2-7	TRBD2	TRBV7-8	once	TGTGCCAGCAGCTTAGAAGCGGGAGGGAATGAGCAGTACTTC	CASSLEAGGNEQYF
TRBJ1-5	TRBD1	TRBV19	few	TGTGCCAGTAGTATGGGCCAGGGGGCGAGTCAGCCCCAGCATTTT	CASSMGQGASQPQHF
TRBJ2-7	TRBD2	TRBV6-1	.	TGTGCCAGCAGTGAAGCGCTAGCGGGAGGCCCGAGCTCCTACGAGCAGTACTTC	CASSEALAGGPSSYEQYF
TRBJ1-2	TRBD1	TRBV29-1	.	TGCAGCGCAGCCGAGCGGGTGACAGGGAGTGGCTACACCTTC	CSAAERVTGSGYTF
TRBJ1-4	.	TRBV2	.	TGTGCCAGCTCAACAGGGTTGGATGAAAAACTGTTTTTT	CASSTGLDEKLFF
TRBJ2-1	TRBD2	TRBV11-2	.	TGTGCCAGTTCGACTAGCGGGAGTTCTAATGAGCAGTTCTTC	CASSTSGSSNEQFF
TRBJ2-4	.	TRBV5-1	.	TGCGCCAGCAGCTTGGGGACACCGGGGGACATTCAGTACTTC	CASSLGTPGDIQYF
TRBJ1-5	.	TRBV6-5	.	TGTGCCAGCAGGGGGGGTGTAGGGAGCAATCAGCCCCAGCATTTT	CASRGGVGSNQPQHF
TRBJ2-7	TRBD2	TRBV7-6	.	TGTGCCAGCAGCCCCGAGGGACTAGCGGGTTACGAGCAGTACTTC	CASSPEGLAGYEQYF
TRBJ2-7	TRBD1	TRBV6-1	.	TGTGCCAGCAGTGAAGCACCGGGACAGGGGGCAGGCGAGCAGTACTTC	CASSEAPGQGAGEQYF
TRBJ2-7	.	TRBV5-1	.	TGCGCCAGCAGCTTGGTGGGCGAATACGAGCAGTACTTC	CASSLVGEYEQYF
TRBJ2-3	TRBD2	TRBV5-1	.	TGCGCCAGCAGCCCCATAGCGGGAAGGACAGATACGCAGTATTTT	CASSPIAGRTDTQYF